What follows are 27 T cell receptor beta chains derived from one specimen sequenced in a study of CD8 T cells in ankylosing spondylitis. TCRdb ran MiXCR on the 5' RACE reads and lists one entry per CDR3 protein. The profile covers roughly 130,000 distinct CDR3 sequences, with around 9% appearing a single time and approximately 3.4% taken by the ten largest. The specimen was blood, either unsorted or a sorted T cell fraction (not recorded which). These receptors were obtained from a male donor with ankylosing spondylitis or in good health (not recorded which).

This clonotype was seen ten or more times. The chain joins TRBV5-1 to TRBJ2-1, with 9 bases fitting TRBD2. Germline V gives CDR1 SGHRS, CDR2 YFSETQ. The CDR3 totals 16 residues. J gave up 2 bases and V 4 bases, and 7 bases lay outside the gene matches. The CDR3 DNA reads TGCGCCAGCAGCACGACTAGCGGACCTACCTACAATGAGCAGTTCTTC. It codes for CASSTTSGPTYNEQFF.

This clonotype was picked up many times. V gene TRBV2 combines with J gene TRBJ1-1, with 7 bases identical to TRBD1. CDR1 SNHLY and CDR2 FYNNEI come from the germline V gene. This CDR3 has 13 amino acids. J lost 3 bases, V lost 4 bases, and 2 bases had no gene match. The CDR3: CASSVDRDTEAFF. The DNA for the CDR3 is TGTGCCAGCAGTGTTGACAGGGACACTGAAGCTTTCTTT.

In its sample, this clonotype ranks as medium-sized. This chain joins TRBV6-1 and TRBJ2-2; TRBD1 aligns across 7 bases. This CDR3 has 15 residues. In germline, CDR1 is MNHNS, CDR2 SASEGT. V was pared by 5 bases and J by 2 bases, with 5 bases of the junction left unmatched. CDR3 nucleotide sequence: TGTGCCAGCAGTCAAGGGGACAGCAACACCGGGGAGCTGTTTTTT. Residues: CASSQGDSNTGELFF.

This clonotype was counted many times. V is TRBV5-1 and J is TRBJ2-7; TRBD1 matches at 12 bases. Germline V gene sequence: CDR1 SGHRS, CDR2 YFSETQ. The CDR3 runs to 14 residues. V lost 4 bases to trimming and J lost 5 bases; unmatched junction nucleotides: 4. CDR3 loop: CASSAGQGANEQYF. CDR3 nucleotide sequence: TGCGCCAGCAGCGCGGGACAGGGGGCGAACGAGCAGTACTTC. Drawing the rest from reference TRBV5-1 and TRBJ2-7, the complete variable domain is KAGVTQTPRYLIKTRGQQVTLSCSPISGHRSVSWYQQTPGQGLQFLFEYFSETQRNKGNFPGRFSGRQFSNSRSEMNVSTLELGDSALYLCASSAGQGANEQYFGPGTRLTVT.

Many counts were recorded for this clonotype. The chain combines TRBV5-1 with TRBJ2-7; D gene ambiguous. The germline V gene encodes CDR1 SGHRS and CDR2 YFSETQ. V dropped 0 bases and J dropped 3 bases, with 10 bases sitting between them. The CDR3 is 14 amino acids. The chain's CDR3 is CASSLEDVYYEQYF. The CDR3 nucleotides read TGCGCCAGCAGCTTGGAAGATGTTTACTACGAGCAGTACTTC.

This clonotype turned up a few times. This chain connects TRBV3-1 to TRBJ2-2; 13 nucleotides match TRBD2. Trimming took 4 bases from V and 6 from J; bases not matched to a gene: 11. Germline CDR1 and CDR2: LGHDT and YNNKEL (reference sequence). This CDR3 has 18 amino acids. Here the CDR3 reads CASSRWGGLAGVAGELFF. The DNA for the CDR3 is TGTGCCAGCAGCCGTTGGGGAGGACTAGCGGGAGTCGCCGGGGAGCTGTTTTTT.

This clonotype occurred many times. CDR3 protein: CASSAMLAGGNEQFF. In DNA form, the CDR3 reads TGCGCCAGCAGCGCAATGCTAGCGGGAGGAAATGAGCAGTTCTTC. The rearrangement uses TRBV5-1 and TRBJ2-1; 11 positions agree with TRBD2. V lost 4 bases, J lost 7 bases, and 7 bases stayed unmatched. The CDR3 has 15 amino acids. Per germline, CDR1 SGHRS and CDR2 YFSETQ.

V usage is TRBV7-9 and J usage is TRBJ2-7; 7 positions match TRBD1. The CDR3 is 14 residues long. Germline values: CDR1 SEHNR, CDR2 FQNEAQ (reference sequence). The ends lost 2 bases at V and 5 bases at J; junction bases unmatched: 6. CDR3 residues: CASSLRQGIHEQYF. The CDR3 region has the DNA TGTGCCAGCAGCTTAAGACAGGGTATCCACGAGCAGTACTTC.

This clonotype was observed at least ten times. The genes are TRBV12-3 or TRBV12-4 and TRBJ2-7, with 9 bases fitting TRBD1. The CDR3 is 13 residues long. V trimming: 7 bases; J trimming: 3 bases; junction bases outside the gene matches: 4. The CDR3 sequence is CASTQTGGYEQYF. The CDR3 DNA sequence: TGTGCCAGCACCCAGACAGGGGGCTACGAGCAGTACTTC.

This clonotype was counted once. A much larger clone sits a single nucleotide away, making a read error possible. The V gene is TRBV11-2, the J gene TRBJ2-6, with D uncertain. CDR3 size: 18 residues. CDR1 is SGHAT, CDR2 FQNNGV, per germline. The DNA of the CDR3 is TGTGCCAGCAACTTATTGGCAGGTCAACCTTCTGGGGCCAACGTCCTGACTTTC. Translated, it gives CASNLLAGQPSGANVLTF.

This CDR3 is CASSLTGAKTQYF. The CDR3, as DNA: TGTGCCAGCTCACTGACAGGGGCAAAGACCCAGTACTTC. The rearrangement joins TRBV18 to TRBJ2-5, with TRBD1 identical over 8 bases. The V gene's germline CDR1 is KGHSH and CDR2 LQKENI. The length of the CDR3 is 13 residues. V was clipped by 4 bases and J by 6 bases; unmatched bases: 4.

This chain links TRBV7-2 with TRBJ2-1; possibly TRBD2 for D (6 bases). The CDR3 has 14 amino acids. Germline V gene data show CDR1 as SGHTA and CDR2 as FQGNSA. The V gene lost 2 bases and the J gene lost 6 bases, with 11 bases spanning the gap. CDR3 in amino acids: CASSLLVAANEQFF. Here the CDR3 DNA reads TGTGCCAGCAGCTTATTGGTAGCGGCCAATGAGCAGTTCTTC.

This clonotype was seen at least ten times. V usage is TRBV28 and J usage is TRBJ2-7; unclear D gene. The CDR3 contains 14 residues. Germline V gene lookup returns CDR1 MDHEN and CDR2 SYDVKM. Trimming stripped 6 bases from V and 0 bases from J, with 12 bases between. The CDR3 here is CASRRQLTSYEQYF. Written as DNA, the CDR3 is TGTGCCAGCAGAAGACAACTCACCTCCTACGAGCAGTACTTC.

In this sample, this clonotype turned up many times. The V and J genes are TRBV25-1 and TRBJ2-7; D gene ambiguous. The CDR3 totals 12 residues. Trimming pared 5 bases from V and 5 bases from J, leaving 10 bases between. CDR1 and CDR2 (germline): MGHDK, SYGVNS. CDR3 amino acids: CASSRNRDEQYF. CDR3 DNA: TGTGCCAGCAGTAGGAATCGGGACGAGCAGTACTTC.

This clonotype was counted ten times or more. This sequence joins TRBV3-1 and TRBJ2-1, with D unresolved. The CDR3 covers 16 residues. The V end was cut by 3 bases, the J end by 0 bases, with 12 bases between. Germline values: CDR1 LGHDT, CDR2 YNNKEL (reference sequence). DNA for the CDR3: TGTGCCAGCAGCCACAAGCCCGGCGGCTCCTACAATGAGCAGTTCTTC. Protein sequence: CASSHKPGGSYNEQFF.

This clonotype was counted many times. The chain recombines TRBV7-2 with TRBJ2-3; D tentatively reads TRBD1 or TRBD2 (5 bases each). Germline V gives CDR1 SGHTA, CDR2 FQGNSA. This CDR3 is 13 amino acids long. Trimming took off 5 bases at V and 4 bases at J, with 10 bases between the two ends. The CDR3 DNA follows: TGTGCCAGCAGCACAGAGGGACCAGATACGCAGTATTTT. Translation: CASSTEGPDTQYF.

This clonotype was picked up a small number of times. The rearrangement links TRBV27 to TRBJ2-7; D is perhaps TRBD1 (5 bases). The germline gives CDR1 MNHEY, CDR2 SMNVEV (reference sequence). The CDR3 totals 16 residues. V lost 2 bases, J lost 2 bases, and 16 bases lay in between. CDR3 sequence: CASSLRWGGAPYEQYF. DNA for the CDR3: TGTGCCAGCAGTTTACGTTGGGGCGGAGCCCCCTACGAGCAGTACTTC.

The rearrangement uses TRBV7-8 and TRBJ2-5, with D maybe TRBD2 (5 bases). The CDR3 covers 15 residues. Germline CDR1 is SGHVS and CDR2 is FQNEAQ. Trimming removed 1 base from V and 4 bases from J, with 13 bases in between. The CDR3 sequence is CASSLVRGWRETQYF. CDR3 bases: TGTGCCAGCAGCTTAGTGAGAGGGTGGAGAGAGACCCAGTACTTC.

This clonotype was counted at least ten times. The chain uses TRBV6-6 and TRBJ2-3; 7 positions match TRBD2. Trimming at V came to 10 bases and at J to 0 bases, leaving 1 base not matched to a gene. This CDR3 has 12 amino acids. Germline CDR1 reads MNHNY; CDR2 reads SVGAGI (reference sequence). The CDR3 nucleotides read TGTGCCACAGCGGGGAGCACAGATACGCAGTATTTT. Amino acids: CATAGSTDTQYF.

This clonotype was seen ten or more times. This CDR3 reads CASLSTGDSGANVLTF. For the CDR3, the DNA is TGTGCCAGCCTTTCCACGGGCGACTCTGGGGCCAACGTCCTGACTTTC. This sequence joins TRBV6-1 and TRBJ2-6; the D is unclear. This CDR3 has 16 amino acids. Trimming removed 8 bases from V and 0 bases from J, with 14 bases in between. The germline CDR1 and CDR2 sequences are MNHNS and SASEGT.

This clonotype was recorded at least ten times. The rearrangement links TRBV7-8 to TRBJ2-7; tentatively, D is TRBD2 (5 bases). This CDR3 is 14 amino acids long. V gave up 5 bases and J gave up 3 bases, with 14 bases separating them. Per germline, CDR1 SGHVS and CDR2 FQNEAQ. This CDR3 reads CASSPRGLHYEQYF. The DNA of the CDR3 is TGTGCCAGCAGCCCCCGCGGACTGCACTACGAGCAGTACTTC.

There are many counts of this clonotype. J is TRBJ1-2 and V is TRBV12-3 or TRBV12-4, with 7 nucleotides matching TRBD1. The V gene end was trimmed by 5 bases and the J gene end by 2 bases; junction bases not matched to a gene: 8. The CDR3 is 15 residues long. CDR3 protein: CASSPSTGSNYGYTF. Written as DNA, the CDR3 is TGTGCCAGCAGTCCTTCGACAGGGTCAAACTATGGCTACACCTTC.

This clonotype was counted at least ten times. V gene TRBV5-5 combines with J gene TRBJ1-5; 9 bases are a match to TRBD1. This CDR3 contains 16 residues. From germline, CDR1 is SGHKS and CDR2 YYEKEE (reference sequence). The V segment lost 1 base and the J segment 3 bases; nucleotides outside the gene matches: 5. As DNA, the CDR3 is TGTGCCAGCAGCTTGACGGGACAGGGTCCCAATCAGCCCCAGCATTTT. Translated: CASSLTGQGPNQPQHF.

This clonotype was picked up many times. The chain employs TRBV20-1 and TRBJ2-1; D not certain. The CDR3 is made up of 12 amino acids. The V gene's germline CDR1 is DFQATT and CDR2 SNEGSKA (reference sequence). The V end lost 3 bases, the J end lost 8 bases, and 11 bases lay between the germline ends. The CDR3 is CSARTPADEQFF. The DNA of the CDR3 is TGCAGTGCTAGGACTCCTGCGGATGAGCAGTTCTTC.

This clonotype was counted at least ten times. The V and J genes are TRBV12-3 or TRBV12-4 and TRBJ1-6; D perhaps matches TRBD1 (5 bases). The CDR3 is 15 residues long. The V end lost 5 bases, the J end lost 8 bases, and 16 bases lay between the germline ends. The CDR3 DNA sequence: TGTGCCAGCAGTCCCTGGGGGGATCTTGATTCACCCCTCCACTTT. Translated, it gives CASSPWGDLDSPLHF.

This clonotype was counted at least ten times. The rearrangement links TRBV24-1 to TRBJ2-7, with a possible D match to TRBD1 (6 bases). The CDR3 totals 16 residues. Germline values: CDR1 KGHDR, CDR2 SFDVKD. Trimming left V 0 bases short and J 2 bases short, with 13 bases between. CDR3 nucleotides: TGTGCCACCAGTGATTTGACAGGGCTTTTGGCCTACGAGCAGTACTTC. This codes for CATSDLTGLLAYEQYF.

Ten or more counts support this clonotype. The rearrangement joins TRBV5-1 to TRBJ2-5; D unclear. The CDR3 has 14 residues. CDR1 and CDR2 from the germline V gene are SGHRS and YFSETQ. V was trimmed by 2 bases and J by 2 bases, leaving 10 bases between them. The CDR3, as DNA: TGCGCCAGCAGCTTTAAGGAGCGACAAGAGACCCAGTACTTC. Translated: CASSFKERQETQYF.